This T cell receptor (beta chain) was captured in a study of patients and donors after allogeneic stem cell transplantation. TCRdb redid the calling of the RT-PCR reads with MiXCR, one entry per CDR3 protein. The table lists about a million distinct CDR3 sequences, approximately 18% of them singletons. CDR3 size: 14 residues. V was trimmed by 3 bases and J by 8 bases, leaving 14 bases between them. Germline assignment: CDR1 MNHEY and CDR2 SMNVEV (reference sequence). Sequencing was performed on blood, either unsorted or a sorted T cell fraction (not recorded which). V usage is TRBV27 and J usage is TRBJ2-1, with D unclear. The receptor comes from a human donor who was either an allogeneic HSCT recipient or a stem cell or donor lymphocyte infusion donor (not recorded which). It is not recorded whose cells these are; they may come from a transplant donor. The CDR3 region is CASSFSLFWDEQFF. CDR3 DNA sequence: TGTGCCAGCAGTTTCTCACTCTTCTGGGATGAGCAGTTCTTC.